This is a list of T cell receptor beta chains from one sample in a study of blood T cell repertoires in COVID-19. The assay was immunoSEQ multiplex PCR, and TCRdb's table has in-frame clones only and misses some. Here the sample spans a few hundred thousand clones, approximately 86% being singletons. Sequenced material: PBMCs or T cells enriched from blood (not recorded which). These receptors originate from a woman between 50 and 59 years old who had recovered from COVID-19. Both conserved end residues are part of each CDR3. The D gene is left open where the match is weak. The size entry is marked missing in some rows and otherwise reads once, few, many or a size class.

-	TRBV27	TRBJ1-2	TRBD1	CASSSLTGEEGYTF	TGTGCCAGCAGTTCCCTCACAGGGGAAGAGGGCTACACCTTC
-	TRBV9	TRBJ2-1	-	CASSAVDSNNEQFF	TGTGCCAGCAGCGCTGTGGACAGTAACAATGAGCAGTTCTTC
-	TRBV6-5	TRBJ1-1	TRBD1	CASIPGTGLVERAFF	TGTGCCAGCATCCCCGGGACAGGGCTTGTAGAGCGGGCTTTCTTT
-	TRBV3-1/TRBV3-2	TRBJ1-4	-	CASSQDPGEKLFF	TGTGCCAGCAGCCAAGACCCGGGTGAAAAACTGTTTTTT
-	TRBV7-9	TRBJ2-7	TRBD1	CASTLGTGEGEQYF	TGTGCCAGCACCCTCGGGACAGGTGAGGGCGAGCAGTACTTC
once	TRBV27	TRBJ1-6	-	CASREYNSPLHF	TGTGCCAGCAGGGAGTATAATTCACCCCTCCACTTT
-	TRBV6-4	TRBJ1-1	-	CASITPSDRMAFF	TGTGCCAGCATAACCCCATCGGACAGAATGGCTTTCTTT
-	TRBV7-9	TRBJ1-5	-	CASSLVAGPQHF	TGTGCCAGCAGCTTAGTTGCGGGGCCCCAGCATTTT
-	TRBV4-1	TRBJ2-7	TRBD1	CASSPSVGQGPYEQYF	TGCGCCAGCAGCCCATCCGTGGGACAGGGACCCTACGAGCAGTACTTC
once	TRBV27	TRBJ2-3	-	CASSIMGATTDTQYF	TGTGCCAGCTCCATAATGGGGGCGACCACAGATACGCAGTATTTT
once	TRBV7-3	TRBJ2-3	TRBD1	CASSPQGLSTDTQYF	TGTGCCAGCAGCCCACAGGGGCTATCCACAGATACGCAGTATTTT
-	TRBV27	TRBJ2-1	-	CASSLVDSRNEQFF	TGTGCCAGCAGTTTAGTCGACTCTCGCAATGAGCAGTTCTTC
-	TRBV10-3	TRBJ2-3	TRBD2	CATSAGAVDTQYF	TGTGCCACCTCAGCGGGAGCGGTAGATACGCAGTATTTT
once	TRBV7-9	TRBJ2-5	-	CASSFRELETQYF	TGTGCCAGCAGCTTCCGAGAACTAGAGACCCAGTACTTC
-	TRBV19	TRBJ1-5	TRBD1	CASIAGTVSNQPQHF	TGTGCCAGTATCGCCGGGACAGTTAGCAATCAGCCCCAGCATTTT
-	TRBV20-1	TRBJ2-7	-	CSASGGELKQYF	TGCAGTGCTAGTGGCGGGGAGCTGAAGCAGTACTTC
once	TRBV4-1	TRBJ1-1	TRBD1	CASSPPRTGPGTEAFF	TGCGCCAGCAGCCCCCCCCGGACAGGGCCCGGCACTGAAGCTTTCTTT
-	TRBV5-4	TRBJ2-2	-	CASSLGVAGGELFF	TGTGCCAGCAGCTTGGGGGTAGCTGGCGGGGAGCTGTTTTTT
-	TRBV15	TRBJ2-1	TRBD2	CATSRVAGGHRSSYNEQFF	TGTGCCACCAGCAGAGTAGCGGGAGGCCATCGGAGCTCCTACAATGAGCAGTTCTTC
-	TRBV6-5	TRBJ1-1	-	CASRSPITGEAFF	TGTGCCAGCAGATCACCCATAACGGGTGAAGCTTTCTTT
-	TRBV30	TRBJ1-5	TRBD1	CAWSTGGTVDQPQHF	TGTGCCTGGAGTACGGGGGGGACAGTTGATCAGCCCCAGCATTTT
many	TRBV28	TRBJ1-5	TRBD1	CASSSTRDSTQPQHF	TGTGCCAGCAGTTCAACCCGGGACAGTACTCAGCCCCAGCATTTT
-	TRBV7-3	TRBJ2-2	TRBD1	CASSWGTGASGELFF	TGTGCCAGCAGTTGGGGGACAGGGGCTTCCGGGGAGCTGTTTTTT
-	TRBV30	TRBJ1-1	TRBD1	CAWSDRGWDTEAFF	TGTGCCTGGAGTGACAGGGGGTGGGATACTGAAGCTTTCTTT
-	TRBV5-4	TRBJ1-2	TRBD1	CASTDRAYGYTF	TGTGCCAGCACCGACAGGGCCTATGGCTACACCTTC
-	TRBV30	TRBJ2-3	TRBD2	CAWRASGRDTQYF	TGTGCCTGGAGGGCTAGCGGGAGAGATACGCAGTATTTT
-	TRBV18	TRBJ2-7	-	CASSPSRITYEQYF	TGTGCCAGCTCACCGTCTAGAATTACCTACGAGCAGTACTTC
few	TRBV20-1	TRBJ2-5	-	CSADWQETQYF	TGCAGTGCGGACTGGCAAGAGACCCAGTACTTC
-	TRBV5-1	TRBJ2-7	-	CASARESSETHEQYF	TGCGCCAGTGCCAGAGAGTCTAGCGAAACCCACGAGCAGTACTTC
-	TRBV6-5	TRBJ2-1	-	CASSSGDKQFF	TGTGCCAGCAGTTCGGGGGATAAGCAGTTCTTC
-	TRBV5-6	TRBJ2-7	TRBD1	CASSPKGQWAYEQYF	TGTGCCAGCAGCCCAAAGGGACAGTGGGCCTACGAGCAGTACTTC
-	TRBV6-2/TRBV6-3	TRBJ2-5	-	CASSPRGETQYF	TGTGCCAGCAGTCCCAGGGGTGAGACCCAGTACTTC
-	TRBV5-1	TRBJ2-7	-	CASSFWGVDEQYF	TGCGCCAGCAGCTTTTGGGGGGTGGACGAGCAGTACTTC
few	TRBV7-9	TRBJ2-5	-	CASSLATSGWETQYF	TGTGCCAGCAGCTTAGCGACGTCAGGGTGGGAGACCCAGTACTTC
-	TRBV30	TRBJ1-2	-	CAWSDQGGYTF	TGTGCCTGGAGTGATCAGGGTGGCTACACCTTC
-	TRBV7-2	TRBJ2-7	TRBD1	CASSPTGFISYEQYF	TGTGCCAGCAGCCCGACAGGGTTTATAAGCTACGAGCAGTACTTC
-	TRBV2	TRBJ2-7	TRBD1	CASRERQGSYEQYF	TGTGCCAGCAGGGAAAGACAGGGCTCCTACGAGCAGTACTTC
-	TRBV3-1/TRBV3-2	TRBJ2-5	-	CASSQPGRYGETQYF	TGTGCCAGCAGCCAACCGGGGAGGTATGGAGAGACCCAGTACTTC
-	TRBV9	TRBJ2-5	TRBD1	CASSVGGQKETQYF	TGTGCCAGCAGCGTAGGGGGACAGAAAGAGACCCAGTACTTC
once	TRBV9	TRBJ1-2	-	CASSDNYSGRGGYTF	TGTGCCAGCAGCGACAATTACTCGGGAAGAGGAGGCTACACCTTC
-	TRBV5-4	TRBJ1-1	TRBD1	CASSKPGQGNTEAFF	TGTGCCAGCAGCAAACCGGGACAGGGAAACACTGAAGCTTTCTTT
-	TRBV5-1	TRBJ2-1	-	CASSPPIAGGNEQFF	TGCGCCAGCAGCCCACCCATCGCAGGGGGGAATGAGCAGTTCTTC
-	TRBV3-1/TRBV3-2	TRBJ2-3	-	CASSSPEGGEQYF	TGTGCCAGCAGCTCTCCCGAGGGAGGTGAGCAGTATTTT
few	TRBV18	TRBJ2-2	TRBD1	CASSPPRTGASTGELFF	TGTGCCAGCTCACCACCAAGGACAGGGGCGTCCACCGGGGAGCTGTTTTTT
few	TRBV6-5	TRBJ2-7	-	CASTNRESSEQYF	TGTGCCAGCACAAACCGGGAGAGCAGCGAGCAGTACTTC
-	TRBV3-1/TRBV3-2	TRBJ2-2	-	CASASGRDVTGELFF	TGTGCCAGCGCTTCGGGGCGGGATGTTACCGGGGAGCTGTTTTTT
-	TRBV5-1	TRBJ1-5	TRBD1	CASSPDPRTGLQPQHF	TGCGCCAGCAGCCCGGACCCGAGGACAGGGCTGCAGCCCCAGCATTTT
-	TRBV28	TRBJ1-1	-	CASTSGVSYTEAFF	TGTGCCAGCACATCAGGGGTTTCGTACACTGAAGCTTTCTTT
-	TRBV28	TRBJ1-4	TRBD1	CASSSRTGSYEKLFF	TGTGCCAGCAGTTCCAGGACAGGGTCATATGAAAAACTGTTTTTT
-	TRBV29-1	TRBJ1-1	-	CSVSDTLNTEAFF	TGCAGCGTCTCTGACACGTTGAACACTGAAGCTTTCTTT
-	TRBV9	TRBJ2-7	TRBD1	CASSNLPDRVAYEQYF	TGTGCCAGCTCAAACCTTCCGGACAGGGTGGCCTACGAGCAGTACTTC
-	TRBV6-5	TRBJ2-3	TRBD2	CASSTLAGRPTF	TGTGCCAGCAGTACCCTAGCGGGGAGGCCGACTTTT
-	TRBV7-2	TRBJ2-7	-	CASSLDAEKSSEQYF	TGTGCCAGCAGCTTAGATGCAGAAAAGTCCTCCGAGCAGTACTTC
once	TRBV28	TRBJ1-2	TRBD1	CASRQGSTYGYTF	TGTGCCAGCAGACAGGGGTCAACCTATGGCTACACCTTC
-	TRBV18	TRBJ2-1	-	CASSPGGDEQFF	TGTGCCAGCTCACCAGGGGGCGATGAGCAGTTCTTC
few	TRBV27	TRBJ2-7	-	CASSLSTSSYEQYF	TGTGCCAGCAGTTTATCGACAAGCTCCTACGAGCAGTACTTC
-	TRBV6-4	TRBJ2-1	TRBD2	CASSSGSHYNEQFF	TGTGCCAGTTCTAGCGGGAGCCATTACAATGAGCAGTTCTTC
once	TRBV28	TRBJ2-7	TRBD1	CASGPDRGLGFSYEQYF	TGTGCCAGCGGCCCAGACAGGGGGCTCGGTTTTTCCTACGAGCAGTACTTC
-	TRBV18	TRBJ2-3	TRBD2	CASSQLPSGERTDTQYF	TGTGCCAGCTCACAGCTTCCTAGCGGGGAACGCACAGATACGCAGTATTTT
-	TRBV25-1	TRBJ2-7	-	CASSGGQHYEQYF	TGTGCCAGCAGCGGAGGACAGCACTACGAGCAGTACTTC